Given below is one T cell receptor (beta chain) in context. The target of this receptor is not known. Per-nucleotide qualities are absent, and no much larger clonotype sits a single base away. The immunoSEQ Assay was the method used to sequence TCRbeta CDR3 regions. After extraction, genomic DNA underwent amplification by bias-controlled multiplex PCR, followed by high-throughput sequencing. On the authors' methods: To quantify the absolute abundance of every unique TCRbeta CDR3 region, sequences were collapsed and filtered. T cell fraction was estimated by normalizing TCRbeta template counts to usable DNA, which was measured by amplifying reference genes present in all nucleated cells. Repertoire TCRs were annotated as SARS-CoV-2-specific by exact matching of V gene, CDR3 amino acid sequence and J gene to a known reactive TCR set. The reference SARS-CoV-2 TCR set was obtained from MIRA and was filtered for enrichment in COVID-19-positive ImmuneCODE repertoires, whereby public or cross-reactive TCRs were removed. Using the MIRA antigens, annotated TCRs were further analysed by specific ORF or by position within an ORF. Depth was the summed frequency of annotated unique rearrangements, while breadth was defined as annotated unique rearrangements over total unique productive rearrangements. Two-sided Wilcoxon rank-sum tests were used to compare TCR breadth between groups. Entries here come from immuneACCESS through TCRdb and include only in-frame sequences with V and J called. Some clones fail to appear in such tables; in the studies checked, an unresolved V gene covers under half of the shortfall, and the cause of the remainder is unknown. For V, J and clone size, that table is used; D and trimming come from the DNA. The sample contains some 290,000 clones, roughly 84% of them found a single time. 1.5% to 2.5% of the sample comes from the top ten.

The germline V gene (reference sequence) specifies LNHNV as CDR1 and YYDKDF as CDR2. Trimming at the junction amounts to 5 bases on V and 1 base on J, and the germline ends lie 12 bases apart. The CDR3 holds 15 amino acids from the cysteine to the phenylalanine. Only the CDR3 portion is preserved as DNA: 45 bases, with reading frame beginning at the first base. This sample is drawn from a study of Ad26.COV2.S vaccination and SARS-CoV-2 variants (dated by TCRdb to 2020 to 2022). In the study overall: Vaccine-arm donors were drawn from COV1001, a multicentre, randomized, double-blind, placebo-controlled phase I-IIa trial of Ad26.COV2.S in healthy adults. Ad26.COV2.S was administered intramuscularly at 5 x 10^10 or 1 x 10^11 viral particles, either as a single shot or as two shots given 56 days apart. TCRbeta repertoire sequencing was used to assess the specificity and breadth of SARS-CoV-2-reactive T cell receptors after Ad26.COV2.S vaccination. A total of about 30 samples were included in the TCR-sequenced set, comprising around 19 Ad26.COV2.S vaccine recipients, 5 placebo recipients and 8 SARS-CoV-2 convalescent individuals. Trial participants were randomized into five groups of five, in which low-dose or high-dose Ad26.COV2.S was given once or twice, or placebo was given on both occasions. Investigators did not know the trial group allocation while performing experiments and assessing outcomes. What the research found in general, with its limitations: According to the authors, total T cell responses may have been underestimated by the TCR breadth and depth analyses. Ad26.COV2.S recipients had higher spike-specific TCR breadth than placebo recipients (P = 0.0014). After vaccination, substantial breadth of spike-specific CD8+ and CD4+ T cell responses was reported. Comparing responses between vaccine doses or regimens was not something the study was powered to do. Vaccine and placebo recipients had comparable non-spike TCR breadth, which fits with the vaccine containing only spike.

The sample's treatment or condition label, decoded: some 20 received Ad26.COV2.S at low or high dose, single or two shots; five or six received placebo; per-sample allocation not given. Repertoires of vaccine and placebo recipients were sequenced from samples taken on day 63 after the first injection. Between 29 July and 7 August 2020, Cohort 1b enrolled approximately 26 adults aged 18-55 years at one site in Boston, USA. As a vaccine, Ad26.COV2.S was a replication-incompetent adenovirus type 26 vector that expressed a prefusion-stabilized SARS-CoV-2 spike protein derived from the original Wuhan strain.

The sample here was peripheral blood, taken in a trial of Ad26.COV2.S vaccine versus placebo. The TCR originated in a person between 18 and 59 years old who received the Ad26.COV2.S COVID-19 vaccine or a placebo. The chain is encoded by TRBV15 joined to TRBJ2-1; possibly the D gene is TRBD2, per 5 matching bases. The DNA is TGTGCCACCAGCTGGAGGAGGATTTCCTACAATGAGCAGTTCTTC. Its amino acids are CATSWRRISYNEQFF.